This T cell receptor beta chain was found in a study of blood T cells in healthy people across ages. Through a sample-barcoded 5' primer and a J-beta primer mix, a second PCR was run for roughly 7 to 11 cycles. Researchers report that a template-switch adaptor with 12 random nucleotides tagged each cDNA molecule. TCRdb reanalysed the 5' RACE reads using MiXCR and keeps one entry per CDR3 protein. The repertoire holds fewer than 750,000 distinct CDR3 sequences, roughly half seen once, with about 13% in the top ten. To note about this clonotype: This clone may be a read error of a much larger clone one base away.

Input material: blood. The source of this sequence is an elderly woman in good health.

CDR3 region: CAGSVQGEAYNEQFF. CDR3 bases: TGTGCCGGCAGTGTCCAGGGGGAGGCCTACAATGAGCAGTTCTTC. The V and J genes are TRBV2 and TRBJ2-1; tentatively, D is TRBD1 (7 bases). This CDR3 has 15 residues. The germline V gene has CDR1 SNHLY and CDR2 FYNNEI.